The sequence of this T cell receptor beta chain was determined in a study of T cells expressing NK-cell markers. The germline CDR1 and CDR2 sequences are ENHRY and SYGVKD. The CDR3 runs to 14 residues. TCRdb reprocessed the 5' RACE reads and keeps a single row for each CDR3 protein, giving no DNA. The sample features about 21,000 distinct CDR3 sequences, with around 50% in its top ten. This TCR was sampled from a man aged 18-70 years in good health. Sequencing input: blood T cells: a sorted CD56 or NKG2C T cell subset, CD4+ or CD8+ T cells, or bulk PBMC T cells (not recorded which). The V gene is TRBV10-3, the J gene TRBJ2-3; TCRdb indicates TRBD1, and absent DNA this call remains unverified. Here the CDR3 reads CAISRDIGVDTQYF.